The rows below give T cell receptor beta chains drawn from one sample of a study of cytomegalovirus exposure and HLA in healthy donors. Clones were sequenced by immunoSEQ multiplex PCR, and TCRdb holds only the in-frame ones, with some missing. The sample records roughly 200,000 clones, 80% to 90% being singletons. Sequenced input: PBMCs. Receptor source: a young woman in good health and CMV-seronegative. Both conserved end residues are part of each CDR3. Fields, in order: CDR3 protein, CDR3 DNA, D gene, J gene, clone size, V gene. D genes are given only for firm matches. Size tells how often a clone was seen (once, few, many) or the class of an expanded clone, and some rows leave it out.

CDR3: CASSRVSGNTIYF; DNA: TGTGCCAGCAGCCGGGTCTCTGGAAACACCATATATTTT; D: -; J: TRBJ1-3; size: -; V: TRBV7-9
CDR3: CASSVASGGMDTQYF; DNA: TGTGCCAGCAGCGTAGCTTCGGGGGGAATGGATACGCAGTATTTT; D: TRBD2; J: TRBJ2-3; size: -; V: TRBV9
CDR3: CASSFGTVENEQFF; DNA: TGTGCCAGCAGCTTCGGGACAGTGGAGAATGAGCAGTTCTTC; D: TRBD1; J: TRBJ2-1; size: -; V: TRBV7-2
CDR3: CASSETTGTSGNEQFF; DNA: TGTGCCAGCAGCGAGACTACCGGGACTAGCGGTAATGAGCAGTTCTTC; D: TRBD2; J: TRBJ2-1; size: once; V: TRBV7-9
CDR3: CASSVGVSGGHTDTQYF; DNA: TGTGCCAGCAGCGTAGGTGTTAGCGGGGGGCACACAGATACGCAGTATTTT; D: TRBD2; J: TRBJ2-3; size: -; V: TRBV9
CDR3: CASSLSEVRVRGYTF; DNA: TGTGCCAGCAGTTTATCTGAGGTACGGGTTCGTGGCTACACCTTC; D: -; J: TRBJ1-2; size: -; V: TRBV28
CDR3: CARIGQGRPGANVLTF; DNA: TGTGCCAGAATAGGACAGGGTCGGCCTGGGGCCAACGTCCTGACTTTC; D: TRBD1; J: TRBJ2-6; size: -; V: TRBV27
CDR3: CATSVRSGTANTGELFF; DNA: TGTGCCACCAGCGTCCGCTCGGGGACAGCGAACACCGGGGAGCTGTTTTTT; D: TRBD1; J: TRBJ2-2; size: -; V: TRBV15
CDR3: CASSLAQTGIYGELFF; DNA: TGCGCCAGCAGCTTGGCCCAGACAGGGATTTACGGGGAGCTGTTTTTT; D: TRBD1; J: TRBJ2-2; size: -; V: TRBV5-1
CDR3: CASRTLNTEAFF; DNA: TGTGCCAGCAGAACTTTGAACACTGAAGCTTTCTTT; D: -; J: TRBJ1-1; size: -; V: TRBV28
CDR3: CASSLGLSTDTQYF; DNA: TGTGCCAGCAGCTTAGGCCTTAGCACAGATACGCAGTATTTT; D: -; J: TRBJ2-3; size: -; V: TRBV7-3
CDR3: CASSLSNNREDEQYF; DNA: TGCGCCAGCAGCCTCTCTAATAACCGGGAGGACGAGCAGTACTTC; D: TRBD2; J: TRBJ2-7; size: -; V: TRBV4-1
CDR3: CASSRDSTDEQYF; DNA: TGTGCCAGCAGCCGGGACAGTACCGACGAGCAGTACTTC; D: TRBD1; J: TRBJ2-7; size: -; V: TRBV11-3
CDR3: CSVGQEETNYGYTF; DNA: TGCAGCGTCGGGCAGGAGGAGACTAACTATGGCTACACCTTC; D: -; J: TRBJ1-2; size: few; V: TRBV29-1